This is a list of T cell receptor beta chains from one sample in a study of T cell responses to AZD1222 COVID-19 vaccine. Measured with immunoSEQ multiplex PCR; TCRdb has only the in-frame clones, and not every one. In the table there are 140,000 to 150,000 clones, over 80% of which are singletons. This specimen consisted of peripheral blood, obtained 28 days after the second AZD1222 dose. The receptors here all came from an adult who received the AZD1222 COVID-19 vaccine. CDR3s include the opening cysteine and the closing phenylalanine or tryptophan. The D gene is left open where the match is weak. Part of the rows lack a size; the others show once, few, many or a class for expanded clones.

d_gene	v_gene	len	abundance	j_gene	CDR3nt	CDR3aa
-	TRBV28	16	-	TRBJ1-3	TGTGCCAGCAGCCTAGGGGGAGGGGCATATGGAAACACCATATATTTT	CASSLGGGAYGNTIYF
TRBD1	TRBV6-5	14	few	TRBJ1-5	TGTGCCAGCAGTTACGACAGGGCCCAGAAGCCCCAGCATTTT	CASSYDRAQKPQHF
-	TRBV11-2	15	-	TRBJ1-2	TGTGCCAGCAGCTTATTCCGCGGCGATGCGCGTGGCTACACCTTC	CASSLFRGDARGYTF
TRBD1	TRBV6-5	15	-	TRBJ2-7	TGTGCCAGCAGTTACGCAGGGGGCAGCTCCTACGAGCAGTACTTC	CASSYAGGSSYEQYF
TRBD2	TRBV19	15	-	TRBJ2-1	TGTGCCAGTAGTCCCACAGCCGGGACTAGCGACGAGCAGTTCTTC	CASSPTAGTSDEQFF
-	TRBV7-9	15	once	TRBJ1-1	TGTGCCAGCAGCTTATCATTGACAGTGAACACTGAAGCTTTCTTT	CASSLSLTVNTEAFF
-	TRBV27	16	-	TRBJ2-2	TGTGCCAGCAGTTTATGGGGGGGACAGGTTGTCGGGGAGCTGTTTTTT	CASSLWGGQVVGELFF
TRBD2	TRBV28	16	once	TRBJ2-7	TGTGCCAGCAGTTTAGTAGGGACTAGCGGGATATACGAGCAGTACTTC	CASSLVGTSGIYEQYF
TRBD2	TRBV3-1/TRBV3-2	14	-	TRBJ2-7	TGTGCCAGCAGCCAAGGAGAAAGCGGGAAGGAGCAGTACTTC	CASSQGESGKEQYF
TRBD2	TRBV11-1	14	-	TRBJ2-1	TGTGCCAGCAACATCGGGAGGACCTACAATGAGCAGTTCTTC	CASNIGRTYNEQFF
TRBD1	TRBV18	19	-	TRBJ1-6	TGTGCCAGCTCACCAACCCTAAACCGACGACAGGGGGCTTACTCACCCCTCCACTTT	CASSPTLNRRQGAYSPLHF
TRBD1	TRBV19	15	-	TRBJ1-5	TGTGCCAGCACTCGAGGACAGGGAATAGTTCAGCCCCAGCATTTT	CASTRGQGIVQPQHF
TRBD2	TRBV27	13	-	TRBJ2-7	TGTGCCAGCGCGGGACTAGCACGTTACGAGCAGTACTTC	CASAGLARYEQYF
TRBD2	TRBV11-2	15	-	TRBJ2-7	TGTGCCAGCAGCTTATTACGGGAGGGCAAGTACGAGCAGTACTTC	CASSLLREGKYEQYF
-	TRBV21-1	17	-	TRBJ1-1	TGTGCCAGCAGCCTAGGGGTCCGAACAGGGACAATGACTGAAGCTTTCTTT	CASSLGVRTGTMTEAFF
-	TRBV7-2	13	-	TRBJ1-5	TGTGCCAGCAGCTTGGAGTTTAATCAGCCCCAGCATTTT	CASSLEFNQPQHF
-	TRBV27	16	-	TRBJ2-1	TGTGCCAGCAGTTTTGGCATCGGGAAGGCGAGGAATGAGCAGTTCTTC	CASSFGIGKARNEQFF
-	TRBV18	14	-	TRBJ1-1	TGTGCCAGCTCACCACGGGAAACGAACACTGAAGCTTTCTTT	CASSPRETNTEAFF
-	TRBV3-1/TRBV3-2	15	once	TRBJ1-1	TGTGCCAGCAGCCAAGGCTGGGGCGCGGGGACTGAAGCTTTCTTT	CASSQGWGAGTEAFF
TRBD2	TRBV7-2	15	once	TRBJ2-4	TGTGCCAGCAGCCGGAGCGGGATGTCTGGAAACATTCAGTACTTC	CASSRSGMSGNIQYF
-	TRBV7-2	15	-	TRBJ2-6	TGTGCCAGCAGCTTAGGTAGGGCTGGGGCCAACGTCCTGACTTTC	CASSLGRAGANVLTF
TRBD1	TRBV7-8	17	-	TRBJ1-1	TGTGCCAGCAGCTTAAGGGCCGGACAGGGCTTGAACACTGAAGCTTTCTTT	CASSLRAGQGLNTEAFF
-	TRBV18	14	-	TRBJ1-5	TGTGCCAGCTCACCGGCAGGTGGCAATCAGCCCCAGCATTTT	CASSPAGGNQPQHF
-	TRBV28	14	-	TRBJ2-1	TGTGCCAGCAGTTTAACAGTGATGGACAATGAGCAGTTCTTC	CASSLTVMDNEQFF
TRBD2	TRBV20-1	16	-	TRBJ2-1	TGCAGTGCTAGTCCCATAGCGGGGAGCTCCTACAATGAGCAGTTCTTC	CSASPIAGSSYNEQFF
-	TRBV18	15	-	TRBJ2-7	TGTGCCAGCTCACAAACACAGACGGTAACCTACGAGCAGTACTTC	CASSQTQTVTYEQYF
-	TRBV3-1/TRBV3-2	14	-	TRBJ1-5	TGTGCCAGCAGCCAACAGGGAACCAATCAGCCCCAGCATTTT	CASSQQGTNQPQHF
-	TRBV28	15	-	TRBJ2-6	TGTGCCAGCAGTGGGGGGGGCGCTGGGGCCAACGTCCTGACTTTC	CASSGGGAGANVLTF
-	TRBV6-2/TRBV6-3	16	-	TRBJ1-1	TGTGCCAGCAGCAAACGCGGGATCGACGGCCACACTGAAGCTTTCTTT	CASSKRGIDGHTEAFF
-	TRBV28	15	-	TRBJ2-7	TGTGCCAGCAGTTTAGGGGACGGGAGCTCCTACGAGCAGTACTTC	CASSLGDGSSYEQYF
TRBD1	TRBV9	19	-	TRBJ1-3	TGTGCCAGCAGCGTAGGGATGACAGGGGCCCCTTCTTATGGAAACACCATATATTTT	CASSVGMTGAPSYGNTIYF
-	TRBV3-1/TRBV3-2	13	-	TRBJ2-7	TGTGCCAGCAGCCCCCCAGCAAACTACGAGCAGTACTTC	CASSPPANYEQYF
-	TRBV9	14	-	TRBJ1-4	TGTGCCAGCAGCGTACGAAGTAGTAATGAAAAACTGTTTTTT	CASSVRSSNEKLFF
TRBD2	TRBV7-9	16	-	TRBJ2-1	TGTGCCAGCAGCCCTATTAGCGGGAGCTCCTACAATGAGCAGTTCTTC	CASSPISGSSYNEQFF
-	TRBV6-2/TRBV6-3	14	-	TRBJ2-1	TGTGCCAGCAGTTACAAGGGACGGACGCTTCCTCAGTTCTTC	CASSYKGRTLPQFF
TRBD1	TRBV2	12	-	TRBJ1-2	TGTGCCACGCCACAGGGGAACTATGGCTACACCTTC	CATPQGNYGYTF
-	TRBV18	14	-	TRBJ2-7	TGTGCCAGCTCACCAGGAGGAAGCTCCTACGAGCAGTACTTC	CASSPGGSSYEQYF
TRBD2	TRBV11-3	15	-	TRBJ2-1	TGTGCCAGCAGCCGACCGGGACTAGCGGAGGGTGAGCAGTTCTTC	CASSRPGLAEGEQFF
-	TRBV28	15	-	TRBJ1-2	TGTGCCAGCAGGGCAGGGACCCGAGCTAACTATGGCTACACCTTC	CASRAGTRANYGYTF
-	TRBV19	14	-	TRBJ2-2	TGTGCCAGTAGTATAGGCCGGGGATCCGGGGAGCTGTTTTTT	CASSIGRGSGELFF
-	TRBV24-1	16	-	TRBJ2-1	TGTGCCACCAGTGATTTTACAGGGAGATCCTACAATGAGCAGTTCTTC	CATSDFTGRSYNEQFF
-	TRBV30	12	-	TRBJ1-2	TGTGCCTGGAGTCCACAGGGATATGGCTACACCTTC	CAWSPQGYGYTF
TRBD2	TRBV30	15	-	TRBJ2-1	TGTGCCTGGGAACAAGCGGGGGGCTTCCACAATGAGCAGTTCTTC	CAWEQAGGFHNEQFF
-	TRBV6-6	15	once	TRBJ1-4	TGTGCCAGCAGTCCCCGACGGGAAGCCGGGGAAAAACTGTTTTTT	CASSPRREAGEKLFF
-	TRBV7-8	16	once	TRBJ2-7	TGTGCCAGCAGCTTATTTGCCGGCGGGACCCAGTTAGGGCAGTACTTC	CASSLFAGGTQLGQYF
-	TRBV7-2	13	-	TRBJ2-7	TGTGCCAGCAGCTTAGGACGTCCCTACGAGCAGTACTTC	CASSLGRPYEQYF
TRBD2	TRBV9	16	-	TRBJ2-1	TGTGCCAGCAGCCCCCGACTAGCGGGAGACTACAATGAGCAGTTCTTC	CASSPRLAGDYNEQFF
-	TRBV3-1/TRBV3-2	15	-	TRBJ1-1	TGTGCCAGCAGCCCCCCGGGTCGAATGAACACTGAAGCTTTCTTT	CASSPPGRMNTEAFF
-	TRBV20-1	14	once	TRBJ2-7	TGCAGTGCTAGTGACTCAAGAAGGGCCTACGAGCAGTACTTC	CSASDSRRAYEQYF
-	TRBV3-1/TRBV3-2	14	-	TRBJ1-1	TGTGCCAGCAGCCAAGGGGCCAGGGACACTGAAGCTTTCTTT	CASSQGARDTEAFF
-	TRBV4-3	15	-	TRBJ1-1	TGCGCCAGCAGCCAAGGCAGGCATTGGAACACTGAAGCTTTCTTT	CASSQGRHWNTEAFF
-	TRBV9	16	-	TRBJ2-2	TGTGCCAGCAGCGTATCCCCCCAAATGAACACCGGGGAGCTGTTTTTT	CASSVSPQMNTGELFF
-	TRBV20-1	11	-	TRBJ1-6	TGCAGTGCTAGGGGGAGCTCACCCCTCCACTTT	CSARGSSPLHF
-	TRBV4-2	13	-	TRBJ2-1	TGTGCCAGCAGCCAAGCGGTATACAATGAGCAGTTCTTC	CASSQAVYNEQFF
-	TRBV6-2/TRBV6-3	16	-	TRBJ1-2	TGTGCCAGCAGTTCCCCGTCGGGATTAGCTAACTATGGCTACACCTTC	CASSSPSGLANYGYTF
-	TRBV12-3/TRBV12-4	13	-	TRBJ1-1	TGTGCCAGCAGCTTTACAGCTAACACTGAAGCTTTCTTT	CASSFTANTEAFF
TRBD1	TRBV28	12	once	TRBJ1-1	TGTGCCAGCAGCCGACAGGGACCTGAAGCTTTCTTT	CASSRQGPEAFF
-	TRBV27	11	-	TRBJ1-1	TGTGCCAGCAGTCAGGGCACTGAAGCTTTCTTT	CASSQGTEAFF